These T cell receptor beta chains were read from a single sample in a study of preoperative IRX-2 immunotherapy in early breast cancer. Generated by immunoSEQ multiplex PCR, the TCRdb table keeps only in-frame clones and is missing some. The data contain fewer than 25,000 clones, 85% to 90% of them seen just once; the ten biggest clones take up 25% to 35%. The sample here was tumor tissue, taken after IRX-2 immunotherapy. These receptors originate from a human donor with breast cancer. The CDR3 runs from the conserved cysteine through the conserved F or W. D genes are given only for firm matches. Size tells how often a clone was seen (once, few, many) or the class of an expanded clone, and some rows leave it out.

TRBV13	NA	TRBD2	TRBJ2-1	CASTPFVERGFGSYNEQFF	TGTGCCAGCACCCCCTTCGTTGAGCGGGGGTTCGGCTCCTACAATGAGCAGTTCTTC
TRBV12-5	NA	NA	TRBJ2-5	CASARTNPGTQYF	TGTGCTAGTGCCCGGACTAACCCGGGGACCCAGTACTTC
TRBV12-5	NA	TRBD2	TRBJ2-1	CASAGVHEQFF	TGTGCTTCGGCGGGGGTCCATGAGCAGTTCTTC
TRBV6-5	NA	NA	TRBJ2-7	CASSYEAEQYF	TGTGCCAGCAGTTATGAGGCCGAGCAGTACTTC
TRBV27	NA	NA	TRBJ1-1	CASSLSNTEAFF	TGTGCCAGCAGTTTATCGAACACTGAAGCTTTCTTT
TRBV6-4	NA	NA	TRBJ2-1	CASSSQGSYNEQFF	TGTGCCAGCAGTTCTCAGGGGTCCTACAATGAGCAGTTCTTC
TRBV5-1	NA	NA	TRBJ1-2	CASSPRTENYGYTF	TGCGCCAGCAGCCCCCGGACGGAGAACTATGGCTACACCTTC
TRBV7-2	NA	TRBD2	TRBJ2-2	CASSLVSGGRTGELFF	TGTGCCAGCAGCTTAGTTAGCGGGGGGCGCACCGGGGAGCTGTTTTTT
TRBV28	NA	NA	TRBJ1-4	CASTTGTGNEKLFF	TGTGCCAGCACCACCGGGACGGGTAATGAAAAACTGTTTTTT
TRBV28	NA	TRBD1	TRBJ1-1	CASSQDRVNTEAFF	TGTGCCAGCAGTCAGGACAGGGTAAACACTGAAGCTTTCTTT
TRBV6-6	once	NA	TRBJ2-2	CASRLSQGGELFF	TGTGCCAGCAGACTAAGCCAGGGGGGGGAGCTGTTTTTT
TRBV11-3	NA	NA	TRBJ2-5	CASSPEASPRETQYF	TGCGCCAGCAGCCCAGAAGCTAGCCCCCGGGAGACCCAGTACTTC
TRBV5-1	NA	TRBD1	TRBJ1-6	CASSGGTGVNSPLHF	TGCGCCAGCAGCGGGGGGACAGGGGTTAATTCACCCCTCCACTTT
TRBV25-1	few	NA	TRBJ1-1	CASRTQGNTEAFF	TGTGCCAGCAGAACACAGGGGAACACTGAAGCTTTCTTT
TRBV30	NA	NA	TRBJ1-1	CAWSGESSKAFF	TGTGCCTGGAGTGGGGAGAGTTCAAAAGCTTTCTTT
TRBV10-3	NA	NA	TRBJ1-1	CAISERAPNTEAFF	TGTGCCATCAGTGAGAGGGCGCCGAACACTGAAGCTTTCTTT
TRBV5-8	NA	NA	TRBJ1-5	CASVPQLWVPAEDNQPQHF	TGTGCCAGCGTTCCCCAGTTATGGGTGCCCGCGGAAGACAATCAGCCCCAGCATTTT
TRBV5-6	NA	TRBD2	TRBJ2-3	CASSSSGGTDTQYF	TGTGCCAGCAGCAGTAGCGGGGGGACAGATACGCAGTATTTT
TRBV2	NA	NA	TRBJ2-3	CASSEALWSDTQYF	TGTGCCAGCAGTGAAGCGCTTTGGTCAGATACGCAGTATTTT
TRBV14	NA	TRBD2	TRBJ2-5	CASSLAGDQETQYF	TGTGCCAGCAGTTTAGCGGGGGATCAAGAGACCCAGTACTTC
TRBV7-6	NA	NA	TRBJ2-2	CASTLKQGELFF	TGTGCCAGCACTCTCAAGCAAGGGGAGCTGTTTTTT
TRBV4-1	NA	NA	TRBJ1-6	CASSQGSLRGRFDSPLHF	TGCGCCAGCAGCCAAGGCTCCCTGAGGGGGAGGTTTGATTCACCCCTCCACTTT
TRBV6-1	NA	TRBD2	TRBJ2-7	CASWGGLAGYEQYF	TGTGCCAGCTGGGGGGGACTAGCGGGCTACGAGCAGTACTTC
TRBV6-5	NA	TRBD1	TRBJ1-6	CASNSPGQGLSPLHF	TGTGCCAGCAATAGCCCGGGACAGGGTCTGTCGCCCCTCCACTTT
TRBV13	NA	TRBD1	TRBJ2-7	CASSLTGGPASEQYF	TGTGCCAGCAGCCTAACAGGGGGACCGGCATCCGAGCAGTACTTC